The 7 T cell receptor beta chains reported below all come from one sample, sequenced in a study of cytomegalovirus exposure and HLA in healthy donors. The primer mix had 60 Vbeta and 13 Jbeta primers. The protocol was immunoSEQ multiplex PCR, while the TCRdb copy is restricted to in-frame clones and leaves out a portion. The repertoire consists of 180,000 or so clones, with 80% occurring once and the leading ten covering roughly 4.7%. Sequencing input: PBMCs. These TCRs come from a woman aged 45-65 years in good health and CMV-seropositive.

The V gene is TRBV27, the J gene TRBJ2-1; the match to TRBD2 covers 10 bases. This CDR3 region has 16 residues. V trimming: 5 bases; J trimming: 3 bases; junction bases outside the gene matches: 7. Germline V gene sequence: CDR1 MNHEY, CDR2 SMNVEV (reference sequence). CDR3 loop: CASSPHGTSVYNEQFF. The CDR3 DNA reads TGTGCCAGCAGTCCCCATGGGACTAGCGTCTACAATGAGCAGTTCTTC.

This CDR3 reads CASSPSWGGGGFQETQYF. The CDR3 DNA reads TGTGCCAGCAGCCCCAGTTGGGGTGGGGGAGGGTTCCAAGAGACCCAGTACTTC. The V call is TRBV9, the J call TRBJ2-5; 7 bases align to TRBD2. V lost 4 bases, J lost 1 base, and 16 bases stayed unmatched. The CDR3 has 18 residues. Germline lookup yields CDR1 SGDLS and CDR2 YYNGEE.

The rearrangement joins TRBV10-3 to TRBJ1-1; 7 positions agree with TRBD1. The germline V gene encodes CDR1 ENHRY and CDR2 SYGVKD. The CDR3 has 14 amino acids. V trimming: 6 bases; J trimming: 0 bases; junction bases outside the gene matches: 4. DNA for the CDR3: TGTGCCATCAGCCCGGGACAGCTGAACACTGAAGCTTTCTTT. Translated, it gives CAISPGQLNTEAFF.

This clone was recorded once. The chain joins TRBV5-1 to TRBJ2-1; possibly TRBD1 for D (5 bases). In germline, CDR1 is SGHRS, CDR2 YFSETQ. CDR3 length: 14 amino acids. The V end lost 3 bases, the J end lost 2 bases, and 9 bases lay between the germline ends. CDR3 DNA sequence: TGCGCCAGCAGCTCGACAGTTACCTACAATGAGCAGTTCTTC. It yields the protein CASSSTVTYNEQFF.

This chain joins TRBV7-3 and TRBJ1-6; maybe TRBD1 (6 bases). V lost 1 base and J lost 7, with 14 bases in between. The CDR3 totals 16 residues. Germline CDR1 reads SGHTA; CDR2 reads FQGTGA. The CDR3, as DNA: TGTGCCAGCAGCTTAAATGGTCAGGGGACGAATTCACCCCTCCACTTT. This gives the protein CASSLNGQGTNSPLHF. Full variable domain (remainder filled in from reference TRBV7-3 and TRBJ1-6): GAGVSQTPSNKVTEKGKYVELRCDPISGHTALYWYRQSLGQGPEFLIYFQGTGAADDSGLPNDRFFAVRPEGSVSTLKIQRTERGDSAVYLCASSLNGQGTNSPLHFGNGTRLTVT.

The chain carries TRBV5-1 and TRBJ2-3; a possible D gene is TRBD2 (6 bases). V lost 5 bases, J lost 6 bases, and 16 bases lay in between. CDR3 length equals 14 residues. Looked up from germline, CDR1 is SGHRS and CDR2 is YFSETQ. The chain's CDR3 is CASRRDSTRDTQYF. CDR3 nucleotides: TGCGCCAGCAGGCGGGACTCGACACGGGATACGCAGTATTTT. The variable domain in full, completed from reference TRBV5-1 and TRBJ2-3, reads KAGVTQTPRYLIKTRGQQVTLSCSPISGHRSVSWYQQTPGQGLQFLFEYFSETQRNKGNFPGRFSGRQFSNSRSEMNVSTLELGDSALYLCASRRDSTRDTQYFGPGTRLTVL.

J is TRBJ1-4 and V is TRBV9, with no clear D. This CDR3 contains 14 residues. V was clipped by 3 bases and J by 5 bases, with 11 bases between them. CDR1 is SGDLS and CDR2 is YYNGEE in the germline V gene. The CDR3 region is CASSADQVNEKLFF. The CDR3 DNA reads TGTGCCAGCAGCGCCGACCAGGTGAATGAAAAACTGTTTTTT.